A selection of T cell receptor beta chains follows, all from one sample in a study of blood T cell repertoires in COVID-19. TCRdb keeps only in-frame clones here, not all; method: immunoSEQ multiplex PCR. The data hold 100,000 to 150,000 clones, with around 79% observed a single time. Specimen: peripheral blood. The receptors were gathered from a man in his fifties or sixties with acute or convalescent COVID-19. Both conserved end residues are part of each CDR3. The D gene is left open where the match is weak. Expanded clones get a size class; other rows say once, few or many, or leave the size out.

j_call d_call cdr3_length clone_size v_call cdr3_aa cdr3_nt
TRBJ2-7 TRBD2 14 NA TRBV6-6 CASSGTSELPEQYF TGTGCCAGCAGCGGGACTAGCGAACTACCCGAGCAGTACTTC
TRBJ1-1 TRBD1 18 NA TRBV5-1 CASSPAHDRVFMNTEAFF TGCGCCAGCAGCCCCGCTCACGACAGGGTGTTTATGAACACTGAAGCTTTCTTT
TRBJ1-4 NA 17 NA TRBV25-1 CASSEAIPREYNEKLFF TGTGCCAGCAGTGAAGCAATTCCAAGGGAGTATAATGAAAAACTGTTTTTT
TRBJ2-1 NA 15 NA TRBV19 CASSAPGYSYNEQFF TGTGCCAGTAGTGCGCCAGGGTACTCCTACAATGAGCAGTTCTTC
TRBJ1-1 NA 14 NA TRBV30 CAWSRELVNTEAFF TGTGCCTGGAGTCGCGAGCTAGTCAACACTGAAGCTTTCTTT
TRBJ1-5 NA 13 NA TRBV7-9 CASSLVSGQPQHF TGTGCCAGCAGCTTAGTTTCGGGTCAGCCCCAGCATTTT
TRBJ1-2 TRBD1 12 NA TRBV30 CAWSGDRPGYTF TGTGCCTGGAGTGGGGACAGACCCGGCTACACCTTC
TRBJ2-3 TRBD2 18 NA TRBV10-1 CASSESSGLIPSTDTQYF TGCGCCAGTAGTGAATCTAGCGGGTTGATCCCTAGCACAGATACGCAGTATTTT
TRBJ1-1 NA 12 NA TRBV20-1 CSASLQGTEAFF TGCAGTGCTAGTTTGCAGGGCACTGAAGCTTTCTTT
TRBJ2-2 NA 13 NA TRBV4-1 CASSRGPSGELFF TGCGCCAGCAGCCGAGGGCCCTCAGGGGAGCTGTTTTTT
TRBJ2-7 TRBD2 15 few TRBV7-2 CASSLAGTSAYEQYF TGTGCCAGCAGCTTAGCCGGGACTAGCGCGTACGAGCAGTACTTC
TRBJ2-7 TRBD2 14 NA TRBV15 CATSRVPAGSPQYF TGTGCCACCAGCAGAGTTCCAGCGGGGTCCCCTCAGTACTTC
TRBJ2-7 NA 13 NA TRBV3-1/TRBV3-2 CASSPEPRYEQYF TGTGCCAGCAGCCCCGAGCCCCGCTACGAGCAGTACTTC
TRBJ1-2 NA 14 NA TRBV9 CASSHTGRNYGYTF TGTGCCAGCAGCCACACAGGAAGGAATTATGGCTACACCTTC
TRBJ2-2 TRBD2 17 NA TRBV9 CASSVEGSGSTTGELFF TGTGCCAGCAGCGTAGAGGGTAGCGGGAGTACCACCGGGGAGCTGTTTTTT
TRBJ2-2 TRBD2 17 NA TRBV7-8 CASSLGLAGGNTGELFF TGTGCCAGCAGCTTAGGCCTAGCGGGGGGAAACACCGGGGAGCTGTTTTTT
TRBJ1-1 NA 14 NA TRBV7-3 CASSSYAGGSEAFF TGTGCCAGCAGCTCGTATGCCGGGGGATCTGAAGCTTTCTTT
TRBJ1-1 TRBD1 16 NA TRBV4-2 CASSQMPGQGETEAFF TGTGCCAGCAGCCAAATGCCGGGACAGGGTGAAACTGAAGCTTTCTTT
TRBJ2-3 TRBD2 17 NA TRBV28 CASSSGLAGISTDTQYF TGTGCCAGCAGTTCCGGACTAGCGGGGATTAGCACAGATACGCAGTATTTT
TRBJ2-7 TRBD2 14 NA TRBV27 CASTRTSATHEQYF TGTGCCAGCACCCGGACTAGCGCCACCCACGAGCAGTACTTC
TRBJ1-5 NA 12 NA TRBV5-1 CASQRGNQPQHF TGCGCCAGCCAGAGGGGCAATCAGCCCCAGCATTTT
TRBJ2-2 TRBD1 16 NA TRBV10-3 CAIRNPDRGNTGELFF TGTGCCATCAGGAATCCGGACAGGGGGAACACCGGGGAGCTGTTTTTT
TRBJ1-5 NA 13 NA TRBV15 CATSRDPVQPQHF TGTGCCACCAGCAGAGATCCAGTTCAGCCCCAGCATTTT
TRBJ1-4 TRBD1 15 NA TRBV5-1 CASSPTGAANEKLFF TGCGCCAGCAGCCCGACAGGGGCGGCTAATGAAAAACTGTTTTTT
TRBJ1-2 NA 12 few TRBV12-3/TRBV12-4 CASSFNRYGYTF TGTGCCAGCAGTTTTAATCGGTATGGCTACACCTTC
TRBJ2-3 TRBD1 16 few TRBV19 CASSYSTGGFTDTQYF TGTGCCAGTAGTTACTCGACAGGGGGGTTCACAGATACGCAGTATTTT
TRBJ1-5 NA 15 NA TRBV3-1/TRBV3-2 CASSQDLYSNQPQHF TGTGCCAGCAGCCAAGATCTTTACAGTAATCAGCCCCAGCATTTT
TRBJ1-2 NA 14 NA TRBV9 CASSPGEGYYGYTF TGTGCCAGCAGCCCCGGGGAGGGCTACTATGGCTACACCTTC
TRBJ1-3 NA 12 NA TRBV4-2 CASSQDGGVQYF TGTGCCAGCAGCCAAGATGGGGGGGTTCAATATTTT
TRBJ2-7 TRBD2 14 NA TRBV13 CASSLRGTSDEQYF TGTGCCAGCAGCCTACGCGGGACTAGCGACGAGCAGTACTTC
TRBJ1-4 TRBD1 13 NA TRBV10-3 CAISDRGKEKLFF TGTGCCATCAGTGACAGGGGGAAAGAAAAACTGTTTTTT
TRBJ2-7 TRBD1 15 NA TRBV4-1 CASSHIGQGDYEQYF TGCGCCAGCAGCCATATAGGACAGGGAGACTACGAGCAGTACTTC
TRBJ2-7 TRBD1 14 NA TRBV6-5 CASREDRGRYEQYF TGTGCCAGCAGAGAGGACAGGGGGCGCTACGAGCAGTACTTC
TRBJ1-5 TRBD1 16 NA TRBV18 CASSQRRDRGGQPQHF TGTGCCAGCTCCCAACGCCGGGACAGGGGTGGACAGCCCCAGCATTTT
TRBJ2-5 NA 14 NA TRBV19 CASSYQPWRETQYF TGTGCCAGTAGTTATCAGCCTTGGAGGGAGACCCAGTACTTC
TRBJ2-3 TRBD2 15 NA TRBV19 CASSIVAGGLNTQYF TGTGCCAGTAGTATTGTAGCGGGGGGGCTGAATACGCAGTATTTT
TRBJ2-2 NA 13 NA TRBV7-8 CASSFSGHGELFF TGTGCCAGCAGCTTCAGTGGCCACGGGGAGCTGTTTTTT
TRBJ2-1 NA 15 NA TRBV6-5 CASSPRRGGGNEQFF TGTGCCAGCAGCCCCCGGAGGGGGGGAGGCAATGAGCAGTTCTTC
TRBJ2-1 NA 14 NA TRBV6-6 CASSFGGLYNEQFF TGTGCCAGCAGTTTTGGGGGACTTTACAATGAGCAGTTCTTC
TRBJ1-5 NA 14 NA TRBV28 CASSFGAFNQPQHF TGTGCCAGCAGTTTCGGAGCCTTCAATCAGCCCCAGCATTTT